What follows are 23 T cell receptor beta chains derived from one specimen sequenced in a study of blood T cell repertoires in COVID-19. Sequencing was performed with immunoSEQ multiplex PCR; in TCRdb, only in-frame clones are kept and a portion is missing. Altogether about 490,000 clones are present, 80% to 90% being singletons, with the ten largest covering approximately 2.9%. Sequencing was done on a sample of peripheral blood. The source of these receptors is a human donor in a cohort sampled during active COVID-19.

The genes are TRBV19 and TRBJ1-4; TRBD1 aligns across 9 bases. CDR1 and CDR2 (germline): LNHDA, SQIVND (reference sequence). V lost 5 bases, J lost 10 bases, and 23 bases stayed unmatched. This CDR3 has 19 residues. The CDR3 protein is CASSLKTGTGNGRIGKLFF. CDR3 sequence (DNA): TGTGCCAGTAGTCTTAAAACCGGGACAGGGAACGGGAGAATAGGAAAACTGTTTTTT.

A remark on this clone: Other DNA sequences in this specimen translate into the identical CDR3. The rearrangement links TRBV19 to TRBJ1-1, with a possible D match to TRBD1 (5 bases). Trimming took off 6 bases at V and 5 bases at J, with 13 bases between the two ends. The CDR3 consists of 13 residues. Germline V lookup: CDR1 LNHDA, CDR2 SQIVND (reference sequence). CDR3 amino acids: CASSSQGDTEAFF. DNA of the CDR3: TGTGCCAGTAGCAGCCAAGGGGATACTGAAGCTTTCTTT.

The genes are TRBV30 and TRBJ2-3; 7 nucleotides line up with TRBD2. The CDR3 is 16 amino acids. Losses at the gene ends were 1 base for V and 3 bases for J; bases not matched to a gene: 10. Germline V gives CDR1 GTSNPN, CDR2 SVGIG (reference sequence). The CDR3 here is CAWSEGRGGRTDTQYF. DNA for the CDR3: TGTGCCTGGAGTGAGGGGAGGGGCGGTAGGACAGATACGCAGTATTTT.

The gene calls are TRBV7-9 and TRBJ1-1; 11 nucleotides line up with TRBD1. The CDR3 spans 16 residues. The V gene end was trimmed by 5 bases and the J gene end by 1 base; junction bases not matched to a gene: 6. Germline-derived CDR1 and CDR2 are SEHNR and FQNEAQ (reference sequence). The chain's CDR3 is CASSRTGGGPNTEAFF. The CDR3 nucleotides read TGTGCCAGCAGCAGGACAGGGGGCGGGCCGAACACTGAAGCTTTCTTT.

The chain is built from TRBV19 and TRBJ2-3, with 8 bases matching TRBD2. The CDR3 length is 18 residues. Trimming at V came to 0 bases and at J to 6 bases, leaving 14 bases not matched to a gene. Germline V CDR1 and CDR2: LNHDA, SQIVND (reference sequence). The CDR3: CASSIEPPGAGGRDTQYF. The CDR3, as DNA: TGTGCCAGTAGTATAGAGCCCCCAGGGGCGGGAGGTCGGGATACGCAGTATTTT.

The chain couples TRBV4-1 to TRBJ1-2, with D tentatively TRBD1 (5 bases). Germline CDR1 and CDR2: MGHRA and YSYEKL. The CDR3 covers 14 residues. Trimming took off 3 bases at V and 8 bases at J, with 16 bases between the two ends. The CDR3 loop reads CASSQLSRDQGYTF. The CDR3 DNA reads as TGCGCCAGCAGCCAGTTGAGCAGGGATCAAGGCTACACCTTC.

The chain has TRBV24-1 and TRBJ1-5; possibly TRBD1 for D (6 bases). CDR1 and CDR2 from the germline V gene are KGHDR and SFDVKD. This CDR3 is 15 amino acids long. V was shortened by 3 bases and J by 3 bases, with 11 bases between the two germline ends. CDR3 protein: CATSDPRDINQPQHF. The CDR3 DNA sequence: TGTGCCACCAGTGATCCCCGGGACATCAATCAGCCCCAGCATTTT.

The chain combines TRBV7-2 with TRBJ1-1; possibly TRBD1 for D (6 bases). The germline gives CDR1 SGHTA, CDR2 FQGNSA. The CDR3 has 13 amino acids. Trimming stripped 6 bases from V and 2 bases from J, with 10 bases between. The CDR3 here is CASSSTGNTEAFF. The CDR3, as DNA: TGTGCCAGCAGTTCGACAGGCAACACTGAAGCTTTCTTT.

J is TRBJ1-2 and V is TRBV5-1; D call uncertain. From germline, CDR1 is SGHRS and CDR2 YFSETQ. The CDR3 is 15 residues long. Trimming shortened V by 0 bases and J by 9 bases, and 18 bases separated the two germline ends. The CDR3 loop is CASSLAAASRESYTF. In nucleotides, the CDR3 is TGCGCCAGCAGCTTGGCCGCGGCCAGCCGCGAAAGCTACACCTTC.

This clone was observed once. J is TRBJ2-1 and V is TRBV11-2; D gene uncertain. This CDR3 is built from 12 residues. Germline-derived CDR1 and CDR2 are SGHAT and FQNNGV. The germline V and J ends were trimmed by 1 base and 9 bases, with 7 bases remaining between them. The CDR3 nucleotides are TGTGCCAGCAGCTTAGGCGTCGGTGAGCAGTTCTTC. Translation gives CASSLGVGEQFF. The whole variable domain, filled in from reference TRBV11-2 and TRBJ2-1, reads EAGVAQSPRYKIIEKRQSVAFWCNPISGHATLYWYQQILGQGPKLLIQFQNNGVVDDSQLPKDRFSAERLKGVDSTLKIQPAKLEDSAVYLCASSLGVGEQFFGPGTRLTVL.

The table lists this clone with a few counts. The rearrangement joins TRBV5-1 to TRBJ1-6; the D gene is possibly TRBD1 (5 bases). CDR1 is SGHRS, CDR2 YFSETQ, per germline. Trimming removed 4 bases at V and 5 bases at J, with 16 bases between. This CDR3 region has 16 residues. CDR3 nucleotides: TGCGCCAGCAGCCTCTACCAGGGAACAAATAATTCACCCCTCCACTTT. Encoded protein: CASSLYQGTNNSPLHF.

The chain uses TRBV7-2 and TRBJ1-1; TRBD1 agrees at 11 bases. CDR3 length equals 17 residues. CDR1 SGHTA and CDR2 FQGNSA come from the germline V gene. With 2 bases clipped from V and 2 bases from J, the junction kept 7 bases outside the gene matches. The CDR3 sequence is CASSLKGQGVLNTEAFF. Here the CDR3 DNA reads TGTGCCAGCAGCTTAAAGGGACAGGGGGTGCTCAACACTGAAGCTTTCTTT.

The CDR3 loop is CAISDPGGRLPYEQYF. The DNA for the CDR3 is TGTGCCATCAGTGACCCGGGGGGACGGCTTCCCTACGAGCAGTACTTC. This chain uses TRBV10-3 with TRBJ2-7; the match to TRBD2 covers 7 bases. There are 16 residues in the CDR3. Germline CDR1 reads ENHRY; CDR2 reads SYGVKD. V dropped 3 bases and J dropped 2; count of bases not matched to a gene: 10.

The table lists this clone with a few counts. The chain uses TRBV5-1 and TRBJ1-1; 9 bases match TRBD1. V shed 0 bases and J 3 bases; nucleotides not matched to a gene: 6. CDR3 length equals 16 residues. Looked up from germline, CDR1 is SGHRS and CDR2 is YFSETQ. DNA of the CDR3: TGCGCCAGCAGCTTGGCCGGACAGGGGCCGGACACTGAAGCTTTCTTT. Translation gives CASSLAGQGPDTEAFF.

J is TRBJ2-5 and V is TRBV9, with 8 bases identical to TRBD2. The CDR3 extends over 14 amino acids. Trimming took 4 bases from V and 6 from J; bases not matched to a gene: 8. CDR1 SGDLS and CDR2 YYNGEE come from the germline V gene. CDR3 DNA: TGTGCCAGCAGCCCGGCGGCGGGAGGACAGACCCAGTACTTC. Its protein product is CASSPAAGGQTQYF. Supplemented by reference TRBV9 and TRBJ2-5, the full variable domain reads DSGVTQTPKHLITATGQRVTLRCSPRSGDLSVYWYQQSLDQGLQFLIQYYNGEERAKGNILERFSAQQFPDLHSELNLSSLELGDSALYFCASSPAAGGQTQYFGPGTRLLVL.

The genes are TRBV18 and TRBJ1-1; tentative D call: TRBD1 (6 bases). CDR3 size: 14 residues. Trimming took off 1 base at V and 4 bases at J, with 10 bases between the two ends. Germline CDR1 is KGHSH and CDR2 is LQKENI. CDR3 nucleotide sequence: TGTGCCAGCTCACCACGTACAGGGTCCACTGAAGCTTTCTTT. Translation: CASSPRTGSTEAFF.

This chain joins TRBV7-2 and TRBJ1-3, with unresolved D. CDR1 and CDR2 (germline): SGHTA, FQGNSA. This CDR3 contains 14 residues. Trimming stripped 4 bases from V and 0 bases from J, with 7 bases between. CDR3 nucleotides: TGTGCCAGCAGCTCTCTCTACTCTGGAAACACCATATATTTT. This encodes CASSSLYSGNTIYF.

The V and J genes are TRBV30 and TRBJ1-2; weak D call: TRBD1 (6 bases). The germline V gene encodes CDR1 GTSNPN and CDR2 SVGIG (reference sequence). The CDR3 totals 16 residues. V dropped 0 bases and J dropped 4 bases, with 18 bases sitting between them. CDR3 region: CAWSVLQKTGSYGYTF. Here the CDR3 DNA reads TGTGCCTGGAGTGTACTACAGAAGACAGGTAGCTATGGCTACACCTTC.

V usage is TRBV9 and J usage is TRBJ1-1; D is perhaps TRBD1 (5 bases). The V end was cut by 0 bases, the J end by 11 bases, with 14 bases between. CDR1 is SGDLS, CDR2 YYNGEE, per germline. The CDR3 has 13 residues. The CDR3 region is CASSVVERAGAFF. For the CDR3, the DNA is TGTGCCAGCAGCGTAGTTGAAAGGGCAGGGGCTTTCTTT.

The V call is TRBV5-6, the J call TRBJ1-2; TRBD1 matches 8 bases. Germline assignment: CDR1 SGHDT and CDR2 YYEEEE. J gave up 2 bases and V 2 bases, and 8 bases lay outside the gene matches. The CDR3 length is 16 residues. This CDR3 is CASSFGGQGGNYGYTF. In nucleotides, the CDR3 is TGTGCCAGCAGCTTTGGAGGACAGGGAGGAAACTATGGCTACACCTTC.

V gene TRBV7-2 combines with J gene TRBJ2-2, with 8 positions matching TRBD1. The length of the CDR3 is 15 residues. Germline assignment: CDR1 SGHTA and CDR2 FQGNSA. V was pared by 5 bases and J by 5 bases, with 7 bases of the junction left unmatched. The CDR3 loop is CASSTRTGHTGELFF. The DNA for the CDR3 is TGTGCCAGCAGCACCCGGACAGGGCATACCGGGGAGCTGTTTTTT.

This sequence joins TRBV5-5 and TRBJ1-1; perhaps TRBD1 as D (6 bases). V shed 0 bases and J shed 1 base, with 10 bases lying between them. Germline-derived CDR1 and CDR2 are SGHKS and YYEKEE (reference sequence). The CDR3 is made up of 15 amino acids. CDR3 protein: CASSLAGRGNTEAFF. CDR3 DNA: TGTGCCAGCAGCTTGGCCGGCAGGGGGAACACTGAAGCTTTCTTT.

A word on this clone: Relative to the germline gene, one junction end is altered; a read error may explain this. This chain connects TRBV19 to TRBJ1-5; TRBD1 agrees at 8 bases. This CDR3 region has 15 residues. Germline V gene lookup returns CDR1 LNHDA and CDR2 SQIVND (reference sequence). Here the CDR3 reads CASSMTGEGKQPQHF. The DNA for the CDR3 is TGTGCCAGTAGTATGACAGGGGAAGGCAAACAGCCCCAGCATTTT.